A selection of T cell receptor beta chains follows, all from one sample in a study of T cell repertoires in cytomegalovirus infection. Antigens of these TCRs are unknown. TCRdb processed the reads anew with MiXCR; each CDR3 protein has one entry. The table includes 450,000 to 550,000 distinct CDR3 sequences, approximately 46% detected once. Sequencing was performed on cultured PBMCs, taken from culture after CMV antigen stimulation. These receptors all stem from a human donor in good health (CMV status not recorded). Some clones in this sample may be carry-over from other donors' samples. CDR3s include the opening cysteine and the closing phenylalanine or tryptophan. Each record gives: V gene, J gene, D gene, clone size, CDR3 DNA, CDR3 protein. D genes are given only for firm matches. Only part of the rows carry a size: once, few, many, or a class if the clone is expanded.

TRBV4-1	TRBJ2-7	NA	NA	TGCGCCAGCAGCCAAGGGACAGAACCTCCCTACGAGCAGTACTTC	CASSQGTEPPYEQYF
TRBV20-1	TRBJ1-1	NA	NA	TGCAGTGCTGGAGGGTCGTGGAACACTGAAGCTTTCTTT	CSAGGSWNTEAFF
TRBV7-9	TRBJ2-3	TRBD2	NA	TGTGCCAGCAGCTTAGTCGGGAGGGCGAGAGATACGCAGTATTTT	CASSLVGRARDTQYF
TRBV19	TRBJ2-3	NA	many	TGTGCCAGCAGCACCACAGATACGCAGTATTTT	CASSTTDTQYF
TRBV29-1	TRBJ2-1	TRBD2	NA	TGCAGCGCTGTAGCGGGAGGTGGTACTGAGCAGTTCTTC	CSAVAGGGTEQFF
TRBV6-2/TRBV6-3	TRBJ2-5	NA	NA	TGTGCCAGCAGTTACTCTCAGGCCTTCCAAGAGACCCAGTACTTC	CASSYSQAFQETQYF
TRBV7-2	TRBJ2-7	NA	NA	TGTGCCAGCAGCAGGGGACGGAGCTCCTACGAGCAGTACTTC	CASSRGRSSYEQYF
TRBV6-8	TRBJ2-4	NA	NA	TGTGCCAGCTTGGCAAACAAAAACATTCAGTACTTC	CASLANKNIQYF
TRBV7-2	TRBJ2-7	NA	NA	TGTGCCAGCAGCCCATACGGCCTACTACAGAGAACCTACGAGCAGTACTTC	CASSPYGLLQRTYEQYF
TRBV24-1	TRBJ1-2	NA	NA	TGTGCCACCAGTGATTTGGACAGTATAGGCTACACCTTC	CATSDLDSIGYTF
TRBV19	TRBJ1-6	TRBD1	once	TGTGCCAGTAGTATAGCCCTACGGACAGGGTCGTATTCACCCCTCCACTTT	CASSIALRTGSYSPLHF
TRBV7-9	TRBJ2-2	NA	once	TGTGCCAGCAGCCTACAGAGCGTCGGGGAGCTGTTTTTT	CASSLQSVGELFF
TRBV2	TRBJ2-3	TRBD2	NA	TGTGCCAGCAGTCCGACTAGCGGGGGGCCGGATACGCAGTATTTT	CASSPTSGGPDTQYF
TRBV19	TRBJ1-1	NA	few	TGTGCCAGTAGTGTGACAGTGAACACTGAAGCTTTCTTT	CASSVTVNTEAFF
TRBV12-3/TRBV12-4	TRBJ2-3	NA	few	TGTGCCAGCAGGGGTCGGAGTACGCAGTATTTT	CASRGRSTQYF
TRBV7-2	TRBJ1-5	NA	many	TGTGCCAGCAGTAACTATTATCAGCCCCAGCATTTT	CASSNYYQPQHF